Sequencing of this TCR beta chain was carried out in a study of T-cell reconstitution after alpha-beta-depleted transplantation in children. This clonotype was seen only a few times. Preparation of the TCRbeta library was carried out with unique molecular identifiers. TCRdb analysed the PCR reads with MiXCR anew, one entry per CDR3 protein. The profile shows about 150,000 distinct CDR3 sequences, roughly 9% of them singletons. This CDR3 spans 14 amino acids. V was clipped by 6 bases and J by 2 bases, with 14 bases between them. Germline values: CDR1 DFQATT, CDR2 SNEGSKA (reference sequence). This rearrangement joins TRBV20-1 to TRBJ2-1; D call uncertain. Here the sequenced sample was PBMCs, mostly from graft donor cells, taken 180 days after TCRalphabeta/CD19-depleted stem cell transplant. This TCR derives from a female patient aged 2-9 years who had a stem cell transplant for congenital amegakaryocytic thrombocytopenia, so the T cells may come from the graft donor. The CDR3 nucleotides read TGCAGTGCGCCCGACTCAGATCCCTACAATGAGCAGTTCTTC. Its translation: CSAPDSDPYNEQFF.